This T cell receptor beta chain was sequenced during a study of cytomegalovirus exposure and HLA in healthy donors. Healthy bone marrow donors made up the cohort. With regard to this clone: The antigen is unknown.

Trimming pared 5 bases from V and 15 bases from J, leaving 23 bases between. The CDR3 length is 13 residues. The germline gives CDR1 SQVTM, CDR2 ANQGSEA. Primers for the PCR totalled 60 Vbeta and 13 Jbeta. Profiled with immunoSEQ multiplex PCR; TCRdb holds only in-frame clones, not every one. The profile shows 30,000 to 40,000 clones, 80% of them singletons. Study observations and caveats: CMV antigen specificity of three CMV-associated chains was confirmed in vitro. Presence/absence results assume similar sequencing depth per donor, which may not hold.

The TCR sequence derives from a male donor in good health and CMV-seronegative. The sequenced sample was PBMCs. The gene calls are TRBV29-1 and TRBJ2-1; weak D call: TRBD2 (5 bases). This chain's CDR3 is CSVSLAPHNRRFF. The CDR3 DNA sequence: TGCAGCGTTAGCCTAGCCCCCCACAATAGGCGGTTCTTC.